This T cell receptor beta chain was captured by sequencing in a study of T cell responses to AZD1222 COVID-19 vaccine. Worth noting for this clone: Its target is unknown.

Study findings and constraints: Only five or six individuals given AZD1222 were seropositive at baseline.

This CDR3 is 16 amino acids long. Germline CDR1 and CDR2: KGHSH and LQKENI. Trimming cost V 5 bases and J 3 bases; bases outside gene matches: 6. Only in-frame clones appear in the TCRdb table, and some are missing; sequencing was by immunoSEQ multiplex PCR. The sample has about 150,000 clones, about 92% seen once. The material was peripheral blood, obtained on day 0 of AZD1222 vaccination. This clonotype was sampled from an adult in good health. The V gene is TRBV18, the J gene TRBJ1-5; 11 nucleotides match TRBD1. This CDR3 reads CASSKDRGPNNQPQHF. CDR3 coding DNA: TGTGCCAGCTCAAAGGACAGGGGGCCCAACAATCAGCCCCAGCATTTT.